The clone carrying this T cell receptor beta chain was seen once. Its specificity is unknown. The same CDR3 is also encoded by other DNA sequences in this sample. The data derive from a study of radiation and T cells in renal cell carcinoma. The overall study: Nephrectomy followed 15 Gy stereotactic body radiation by 4 weeks. Overall study results and limits: Pretreatment tumor biopsies were lacking, so baseline clonotypes are unknown.

As for time point: baseline pretreatment blood. As to treatment: 15 Gy SBRT to primary tumor, nephrectomy 4 weeks later. Blood was sampled at baseline, 2 weeks and 4 weeks after SBRT. Trimming left V 3 bases short and J 1 base short, with 12 bases between. CDR3 length: 16 amino acids. Germline V CDR1 and CDR2: LGHNA, YSLEER. The data were produced by immunoSEQ multiplex PCR, yet TCRdb's version contains in-frame clones alone and is incomplete. The sample records roughly 100,000 clones, 75% to 90% being singletons. The clonotype originates from a man aged 45 to 65 with renal cell carcinoma. The chain carries TRBV4-3 and TRBJ2-2; D is tentatively TRBD1 or TRBD2 (5 bases each). The sequenced sample was blood, obtained from a patient whose treatment included radiotherapy and nephrectomy. The CDR3 nucleotides read TGCGCCAGCAGCCAGGGGGACCGTCTGAACACCGGGGAGCTGTTTTTT. This gives the protein CASSQGDRLNTGELFF.